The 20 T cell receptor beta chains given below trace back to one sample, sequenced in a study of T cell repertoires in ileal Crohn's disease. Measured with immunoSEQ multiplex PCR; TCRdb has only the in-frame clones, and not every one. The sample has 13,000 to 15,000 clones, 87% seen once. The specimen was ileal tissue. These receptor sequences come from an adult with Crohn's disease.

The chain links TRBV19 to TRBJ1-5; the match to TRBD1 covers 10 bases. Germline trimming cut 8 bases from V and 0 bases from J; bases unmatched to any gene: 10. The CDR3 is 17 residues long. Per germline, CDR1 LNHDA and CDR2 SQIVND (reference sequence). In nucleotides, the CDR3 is TGTGCCAGTCCGGACAGGGGGGTAGATTATAGCAATCAGCCCCAGCATTTT. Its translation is CASPDRGVDYSNQPQHF.

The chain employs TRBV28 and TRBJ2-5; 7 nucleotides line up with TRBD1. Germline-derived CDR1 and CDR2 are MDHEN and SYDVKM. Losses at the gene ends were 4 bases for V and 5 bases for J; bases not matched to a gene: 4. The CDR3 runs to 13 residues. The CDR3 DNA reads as TGTGCCAGCAGTTCCCAGGGGGTGGAGACCCAGTACTTC. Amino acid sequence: CASSSQGVETQYF.

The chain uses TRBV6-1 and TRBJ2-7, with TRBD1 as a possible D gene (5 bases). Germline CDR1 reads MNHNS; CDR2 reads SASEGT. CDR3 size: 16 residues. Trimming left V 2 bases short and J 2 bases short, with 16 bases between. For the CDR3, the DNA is TGTGCCAGCAGTGAAAGACGTCTTGCAGGGACCTACGAGCAGTACTTC. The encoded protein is CASSERRLAGTYEQYF.

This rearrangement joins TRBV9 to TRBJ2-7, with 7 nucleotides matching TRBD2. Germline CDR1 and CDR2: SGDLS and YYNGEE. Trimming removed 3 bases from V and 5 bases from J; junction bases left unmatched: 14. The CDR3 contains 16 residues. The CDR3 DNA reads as TGTGCCAGCAGCGCGAGTGGGAGGGGTCGAGCAAACGAGCAGTACTTC. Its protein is CASSASGRGRANEQYF.

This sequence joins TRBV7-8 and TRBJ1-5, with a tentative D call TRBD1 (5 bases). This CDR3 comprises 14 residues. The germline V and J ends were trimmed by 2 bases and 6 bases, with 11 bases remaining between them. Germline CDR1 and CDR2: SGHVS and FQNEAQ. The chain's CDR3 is CASSLRQGVQPQHF. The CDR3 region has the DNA TGTGCCAGCAGCTTACGTCAGGGTGTTCAGCCCCAGCATTTT.

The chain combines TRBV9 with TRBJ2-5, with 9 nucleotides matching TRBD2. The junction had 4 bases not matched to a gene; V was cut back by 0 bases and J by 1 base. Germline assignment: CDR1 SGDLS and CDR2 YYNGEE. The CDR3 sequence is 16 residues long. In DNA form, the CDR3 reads TGTGCCAGCAGCGTAGGTAATAGCGGGGGCCAAGAGACCCAGTACTTC. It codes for CASSVGNSGGQETQYF.

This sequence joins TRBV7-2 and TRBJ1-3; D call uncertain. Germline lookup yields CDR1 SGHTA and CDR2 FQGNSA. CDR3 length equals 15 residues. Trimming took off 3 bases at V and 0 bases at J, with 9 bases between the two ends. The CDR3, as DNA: TGTGCCAGCAGCTTCACTCCGAGCTCTGGAAACACCATATATTTT. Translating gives CASSFTPSSGNTIYF. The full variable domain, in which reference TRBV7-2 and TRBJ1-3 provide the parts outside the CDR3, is GAGVSQSPSNKVTEKGKDVELRCDPISGHTALYWYRQSLGQGLEFLIYFQGNSAPDKSGLPSDRFSAERTGGSVSTLTIQRTQQEDSAVYLCASSFTPSSGNTIYFGEGSWLTVV.

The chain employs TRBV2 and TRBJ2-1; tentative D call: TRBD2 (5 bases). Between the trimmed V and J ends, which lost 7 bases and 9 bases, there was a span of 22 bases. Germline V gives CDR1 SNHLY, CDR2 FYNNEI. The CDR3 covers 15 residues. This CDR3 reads CASMGEGAALAEQFF. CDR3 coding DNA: TGTGCCAGCATGGGTGAGGGAGCCGCTTTGGCTGAGCAGTTCTTC.

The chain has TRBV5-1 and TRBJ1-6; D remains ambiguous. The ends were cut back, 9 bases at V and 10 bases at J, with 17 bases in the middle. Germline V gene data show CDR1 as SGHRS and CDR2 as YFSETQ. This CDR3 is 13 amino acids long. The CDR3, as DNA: TGCGCCACCACATCAGGTACCGACTCACCCCTCCACTTT. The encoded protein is CATTSGTDSPLHF. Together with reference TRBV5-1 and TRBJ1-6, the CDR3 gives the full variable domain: KAGVTQTPRYLIKTRGQQVTLSCSPISGHRSVSWYQQTPGQGLQFLFEYFSETQRNKGNFPGRFSGRQFSNSRSEMNVSTLELGDSALYLCATTSGTDSPLHFGNGTRLTVT.

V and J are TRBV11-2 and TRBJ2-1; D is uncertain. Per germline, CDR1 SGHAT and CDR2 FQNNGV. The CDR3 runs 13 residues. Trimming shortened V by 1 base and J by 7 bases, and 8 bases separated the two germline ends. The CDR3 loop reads CASSLARQNEQFF. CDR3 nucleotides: TGTGCCAGCAGCTTAGCTAGGCAGAATGAGCAGTTCTTC.

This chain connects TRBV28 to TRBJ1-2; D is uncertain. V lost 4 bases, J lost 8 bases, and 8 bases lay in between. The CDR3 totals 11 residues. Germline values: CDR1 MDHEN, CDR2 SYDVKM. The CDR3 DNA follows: TGTGCCAGCAGTTCCGCGAGGGGCTACACCTTC. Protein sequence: CASSSARGYTF.

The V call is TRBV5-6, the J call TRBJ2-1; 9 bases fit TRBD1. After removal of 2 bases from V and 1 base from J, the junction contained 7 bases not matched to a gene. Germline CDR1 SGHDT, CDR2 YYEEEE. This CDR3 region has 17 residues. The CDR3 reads CASSLDRGFGSYNEQFF. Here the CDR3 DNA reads TGTGCCAGCAGCTTAGACAGGGGGTTTGGTTCCTACAATGAGCAGTTCTTC.

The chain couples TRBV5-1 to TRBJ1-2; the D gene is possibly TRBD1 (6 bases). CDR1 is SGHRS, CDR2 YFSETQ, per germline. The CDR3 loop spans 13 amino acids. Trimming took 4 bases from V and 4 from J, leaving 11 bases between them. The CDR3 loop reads CASSLQGTYGYTF. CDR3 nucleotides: TGCGCCAGCAGCCTACAGGGTACCTATGGCTACACCTTC.

The CDR3 nucleotides are TGTGCCAGCAGTGTTAGAGTAGGGGATTCACCCCTCCACTTT. Translation: CASSVRVGDSPLHF. The rearrangement joins TRBV2 to TRBJ1-6; perhaps TRBD1 as D (5 bases). Germline V gene lookup returns CDR1 SNHLY and CDR2 FYNNEI. The CDR3 has 14 residues. V lost 4 bases to trimming and J lost 8 bases, with 12 bases between them. Drawing the rest from reference TRBV2 and TRBJ1-6, the complete variable domain is EPEVTQTPSHQVTQMGQEVILRCVPISNHLYFYWYRQILGQKVEFLVSFYNNEISEKSEIFDDQFSVERPDGSNFTLKIRSTKLEDSAMYFCASSVRVGDSPLHFGNGTRLTVT.

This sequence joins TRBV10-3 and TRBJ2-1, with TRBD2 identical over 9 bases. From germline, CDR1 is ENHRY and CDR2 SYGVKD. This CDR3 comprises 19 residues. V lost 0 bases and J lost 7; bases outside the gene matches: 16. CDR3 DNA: TGTGCCATCAGTGAGTCTATTGCGGGAGGGCCAAGGGACAAGAATGAGCAGTTCTTC. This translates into CAISESIAGGPRDKNEQFF.

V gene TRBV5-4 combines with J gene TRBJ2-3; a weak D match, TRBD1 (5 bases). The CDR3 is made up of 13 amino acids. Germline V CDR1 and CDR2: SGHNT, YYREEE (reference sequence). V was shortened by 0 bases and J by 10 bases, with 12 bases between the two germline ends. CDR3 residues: CASSLEGPGPQYF. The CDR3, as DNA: TGTGCCAGCAGCTTGGAGGGGCCCGGTCCGCAGTATTTT.

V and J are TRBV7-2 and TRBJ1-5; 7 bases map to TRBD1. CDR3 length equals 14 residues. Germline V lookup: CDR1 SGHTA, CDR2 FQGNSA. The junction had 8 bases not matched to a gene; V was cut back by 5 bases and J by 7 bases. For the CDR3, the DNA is TGTGCCAGCAGCCCTGGGGACAGTAGGCAGCCCCAGCATTTT. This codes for CASSPGDSRQPQHF.

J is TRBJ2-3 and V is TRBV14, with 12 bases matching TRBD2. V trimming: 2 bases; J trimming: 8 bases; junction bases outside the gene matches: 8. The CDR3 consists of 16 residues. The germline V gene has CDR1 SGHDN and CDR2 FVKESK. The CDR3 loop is CASSQWTSGDFVTQYF. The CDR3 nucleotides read TGTGCCAGCAGCCAATGGACTAGCGGGGACTTTGTTACGCAGTATTTT. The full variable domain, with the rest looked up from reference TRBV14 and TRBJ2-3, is EAGVTQFPSHSVIEKGQTVTLRCDPISGHDNLYWYRRVMGKEIKFLLHFVKESKQDESGMPNNRFLAERTGGTYSTLKVQPAELEDSGVYFCASSQWTSGDFVTQYFGPGTRLTVL.

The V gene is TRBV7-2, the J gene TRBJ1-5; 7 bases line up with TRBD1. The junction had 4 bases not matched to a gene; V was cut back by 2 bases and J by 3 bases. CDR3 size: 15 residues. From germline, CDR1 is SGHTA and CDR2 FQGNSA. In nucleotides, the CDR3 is TGTGCCAGCAGCTTAAGACAGGGAAACAATCAGCCCCAGCATTTT. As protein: CASSLRQGNNQPQHF. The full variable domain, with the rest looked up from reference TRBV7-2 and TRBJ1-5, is GAGVSQSPSNKVTEKGKDVELRCDPISGHTALYWYRQSLGQGLEFLIYFQGNSAPDKSGLPSDRFSAERTGGSVSTLTIQRTQQEDSAVYLCASSLRQGNNQPQHFGDGTRLSIL.

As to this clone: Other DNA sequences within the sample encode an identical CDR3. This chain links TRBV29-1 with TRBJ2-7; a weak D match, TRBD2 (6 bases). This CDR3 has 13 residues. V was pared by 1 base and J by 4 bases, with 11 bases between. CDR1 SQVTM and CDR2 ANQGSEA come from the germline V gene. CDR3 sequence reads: CSVEGGEEYEQYF. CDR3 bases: TGCAGCGTTGAAGGCGGGGAAGAGTACGAGCAGTACTTC.